This TCR beta chain was obtained from a study of beta chain features in type 1 diabetes. As to this clone: Antigen specificity is unknown.

Cell sorting via CD45RO/CCR7/CD25/CD127/CD95/CD27 was performed to obtain CD4+ naive, central memory, regulatory and stem cell-like memory cells. Points from the study as a whole: A cDNA-based sequencing approach could over-represent cells with high TCR expression. Comparison showed that naive, central memory and Treg TCRB repertoires appeared more similar among patients than among healthy donors. Shortening of TCRB CDR3s, moderate but significant, appeared in all four CD4+ subsets of Type 1 diabetes patients.

V trimming: 6 bases; J trimming: 6 bases; junction bases outside the gene matches: 5. The CDR3 has 14 residues. CDR1 and CDR2 from the germline V gene are MNHNY and SVGAGI (reference sequence). Expressed TCRB transcripts were sequenced because the isolated RNA had all been reverse transcribed beforehand. Measured with immunoSEQ multiplex PCR; TCRdb has only the in-frame clones, and not every one. The repertoire holds nearly 350,000 clones, with approximately 8% as singletons. Material: central memory CD4+ T cells from blood. This receptor was identified in a woman aged 18-29 years in good health. V gene TRBV6-6 combines with J gene TRBJ2-7; 13 bases match TRBD2. Written as DNA, the CDR3 is TGTGCCAGCAGCCACGGGACTAGCGGGATCGAGCAGTACTTC. Translating it yields CASSHGTSGIEQYF.